These 32 T cell receptor beta chains came from one sample sequenced in a study of shared clonotypes between healthy human individuals. Only in-frame clones appear in the TCRdb table, and some are missing; sequencing was by immunoSEQ multiplex PCR. There are about 580,000 clones in the sample; about 98% occur only once, and 0.3% lies in the top ten. The naive CD8 population came from CD45RO-negative cells selected for CCR7, without terminally differentiated effector memory CD45RA+ cells. Sequenced sample: naive CD8+ T cells sorted from blood. These receptors originate from a young man in good health.

This chain connects TRBV5-5 to TRBJ2-6; D call uncertain. The CDR3 loop spans 18 amino acids. Germline V lookup: CDR1 SGHKS, CDR2 YYEKEE (reference sequence). V shed 4 bases and J shed 0 bases, with 17 bases lying between them. The CDR3 spells CASSLIIALHSGANVLTF. The CDR3 region has the DNA TGTGCCAGCAGCCTGATAATAGCCTTACACTCTGGGGCCAACGTCCTGACTTTC.

This clone was recorded only once. V is TRBV4-1 and J is TRBJ2-1; 11 nucleotides agree with TRBD2. The CDR3 extends over 16 amino acids. Germline V lookup: CDR1 MGHRA, CDR2 YSYEKL. V trimming: 4 bases; J trimming: 4 bases; junction bases outside the gene matches: 6. The DNA of the CDR3 is TGCGCCAGCAGCCTCCAGACTAGCGGGATTTACAATGAGCAGTTCTTC. It yields the protein CASSLQTSGIYNEQFF.

The chain is built from TRBV4-1 and TRBJ2-3; D unclear. This CDR3 has 15 residues. V was trimmed by 4 bases and J by 3 bases, leaving 14 bases between them. CDR1 and CDR2 from the germline V gene are MGHRA and YSYEKL. The CDR3 is CASSPLWGNTDTQYF. CDR3 DNA: TGCGCCAGCAGCCCCTTATGGGGTAATACAGATACGCAGTATTTT.

This chain uses TRBV19 with TRBJ2-1; D uncertain. V was shortened by 10 bases and J by 5 bases, with 12 bases between the two germline ends. The CDR3 is 12 amino acids. Germline CDR1 reads LNHDA; CDR2 reads SQIVND (reference sequence). The CDR3 protein is CATAPTDNEQFF. CDR3 DNA sequence: TGTGCCACCGCGCCAACAGACAATGAGCAGTTCTTC.

For this clone: The same CDR3 can be traced to other DNA sequences in this sample. This chain connects TRBV7-9 to TRBJ1-5; D may be TRBD1 (6 bases). The CDR3 contains 15 residues. Germline V gene data show CDR1 as SEHNR and CDR2 as FQNEAQ (reference sequence). Trimming took off 5 bases at V and 0 bases at J, with 11 bases between the two ends. The CDR3 protein is CASSTTGDSNQPQHF. In DNA, the CDR3 is TGTGCCAGCAGCACGACAGGAGATAGCAATCAGCCCCAGCATTTT. Looking up the rest from reference TRBV7-9 and TRBJ1-5 gives the full variable domain: DTGVSQNPRHKITKRGQNVTFRCDPISEHNRLYWYRQTLGQGPEFLTYFQNEAQLEKSRLLSDRFSAERPKGSFSTLEIQRTEQGDSAMYLCASSTTGDSNQPQHFGDGTRLSIL.

V gene TRBV13 combines with J gene TRBJ2-4, with TRBD1 matching over 8 bases. The V gene's germline CDR1 is PRHDT and CDR2 FYEKMQ (reference sequence). The CDR3 runs 15 residues. J gave up 8 bases and V 1 base, and 7 bases lay outside the gene matches. CDR3 sequence: CASSLEGRGRHIQYF. The DNA for the CDR3 is TGTGCCAGCAGCTTAGAGGGCAGGGGGCGGCACATTCAGTACTTC.

The genes are TRBV2 and TRBJ2-4; TRBD1 is a possible D gene (6 bases). The CDR3 extends over 15 amino acids. The germline V gene has CDR1 SNHLY and CDR2 FYNNEI. The V end lost 7 bases, the J end lost 0 bases, and 13 bases lay between the germline ends. The CDR3 nucleotides read TGTGCCAGCATGGGGACACCTATAGCCAAAAACATTCAGTACTTC. Its translation is CASMGTPIAKNIQYF. Supplemented by reference TRBV2 and TRBJ2-4, the full variable domain reads EPEVTQTPSHQVTQMGQEVILRCVPISNHLYFYWYRQILGQKVEFLVSFYNNEISEKSEIFDDQFSVERPDGSNFTLKIRSTKLEDSAMYFCASMGTPIAKNIQYFGAGTRLSVL.

The chain has TRBV7-9 and TRBJ2-1; no clear D. V gave up 6 bases and J gave up 8 bases, with 5 bases separating them. The CDR3 extends over 10 amino acids. Per germline, CDR1 SEHNR and CDR2 FQNEAQ (reference sequence). CDR3 region: CASRGHEQFF. In DNA form, the CDR3 reads TGTGCCAGCAGGGGTCATGAGCAGTTCTTC.

The chain has TRBV4-1 and TRBJ2-5, with a possible D match to TRBD1 (6 bases). Per germline, CDR1 MGHRA and CDR2 YSYEKL. The CDR3 contains 15 residues. Between the trimmed V and J ends, which lost 1 base and 5 bases, there was a span of 14 bases. The CDR3: CASSQARGQWETQYF. CDR3 bases: TGCGCCAGCAGCCAAGCCCGGGGACAATGGGAGACCCAGTACTTC.

The rearrangement uses TRBV7-6 and TRBJ2-1; 9 positions match TRBD2. The ends lost 1 base at V and 7 bases at J; junction bases unmatched: 2. CDR1 and CDR2 (germline): SGHVS, FNYEAQ. The CDR3 runs to 14 residues. The CDR3 DNA reads as TGTGCCAGCAGCTTAGGAAGCGGGAGGAATGAGCAGTTCTTC. Translating gives CASSLGSGRNEQFF.

The CDR3 sequence is CASSSRDRYYEQYF. CDR3 coding DNA: TGTGCCAGCTCATCCCGGGACAGGTACTACGAGCAGTACTTC. V usage is TRBV18 and J usage is TRBJ2-7; 8 positions match TRBD1. The CDR3 is 14 residues long. The germline CDR1 and CDR2 sequences are KGHSH and LQKENI. The V segment lost 5 bases and the J segment 3 bases; nucleotides outside the gene matches: 6.

The chain carries TRBV11-2 and TRBJ2-7; D possibly uses TRBD1 or TRBD2 (5 bases each). V was cut by 0 bases and J by 8 bases, with 14 bases left in between. Per germline, CDR1 SGHAT and CDR2 FQNNGV. The CDR3 has 14 amino acids. CDR3: CASSLDWGPSQQYF. CDR3 nucleotide sequence: TGTGCCAGCAGCTTAGATTGGGGACCTTCCCAGCAGTACTTC.

The V call is TRBV7-2, the J call TRBJ1-1; a weak D match, TRBD1 (5 bases). The CDR3 loop spans 13 amino acids. Germline CDR1 and CDR2: SGHTA and FQGNSA. The V end was cut by 1 base, the J end by 11 bases, with 14 bases between. The DNA for the CDR3 is TGTGCCAGCAGCTTAGTATTGGGGGAGGCGGCTTTCTTT. Amino acid sequence: CASSLVLGEAAFF.

The chain carries TRBV7-6 and TRBJ1-1, with a possible D match to TRBD1 (5 bases). The V gene's germline CDR1 is SGHVS and CDR2 FNYEAQ. V was pared by 4 bases and J by 5 bases, with 11 bases between. This CDR3 is 13 amino acids long. CDR3 sequence reads: CASSYQGTTEAFF. The CDR3 DNA reads as TGTGCCAGCAGCTATCAGGGTACGACTGAAGCTTTCTTT.

V and J are TRBV5-1 and TRBJ2-5, with D maybe TRBD1 (6 bases). The CDR3 runs to 14 residues. V lost 4 bases and J 5 bases, leaving 15 bases between the germline ends. Germline V gene data show CDR1 as SGHRS and CDR2 as YFSETQ. The CDR3 DNA follows: TGCGCCAGCAGCGGAACAGGGTATAGGGAGACCCAGTACTTC. Translated, it gives CASSGTGYRETQYF.

V usage is TRBV7-9 and J usage is TRBJ2-1; 13 nucleotides align to TRBD2. V was clipped by 5 bases and J by 3 bases; unmatched bases: 4. Germline-derived CDR1 and CDR2 are SEHNR and FQNEAQ (reference sequence). The CDR3 consists of 16 residues. CDR3 DNA sequence: TGTGCCAGCAGCCCAAGACTAGCGGGGGGCTACAATGAGCAGTTCTTC. This gives the protein CASSPRLAGGYNEQFF.

V usage is TRBV5-1 and J usage is TRBJ2-2; TRBD1 matches 7 bases. The V and J ends lost 4 bases and 4 bases, in that order; junction bases with no gene match: 4. CDR1 and CDR2 from the germline V gene are SGHRS and YFSETQ. The CDR3 consists of 14 residues. The CDR3 here is CASSVGQVTGELFF. The CDR3 DNA reads as TGCGCCAGCAGCGTCGGACAGGTCACCGGGGAGCTGTTTTTT.

V usage is TRBV7-9 and J usage is TRBJ2-1; D gene ambiguous. The CDR3 covers 10 residues. The germline V and J ends were trimmed by 8 bases and 6 bases, with 5 bases remaining between them. Per germline, CDR1 SEHNR and CDR2 FQNEAQ (reference sequence). CDR3 amino acids: CASQANEQFF. Here the CDR3 DNA reads TGTGCCAGCCAGGCCAATGAGCAGTTCTTC. The full variable domain, with the rest looked up from reference TRBV7-9 and TRBJ2-1, is DTGVSQNPRHKITKRGQNVTFRCDPISEHNRLYWYRQTLGQGPEFLTYFQNEAQLEKSRLLSDRFSAERPKGSFSTLEIQRTEQGDSAMYLCASQANEQFFGPGTRLTVL.

The J gene is TRBJ2-1, the V gene TRBV5-1; 8 bases map to TRBD2. CDR3 length: 13 amino acids. The V and J ends lost 2 bases and 9 bases, in that order; junction bases with no gene match: 4. In germline, CDR1 is SGHRS, CDR2 YFSETQ. The CDR3 sequence is CASSLGLASEQFF. The CDR3 DNA reads as TGCGCCAGCAGCTTAGGACTAGCCAGTGAGCAGTTCTTC.

The chain combines TRBV28 with TRBJ2-3; D not resolved. The germline V gene has CDR1 MDHEN and CDR2 SYDVKM. The V end lost 3 bases, the J end lost 3 bases, and 10 bases lay between the germline ends. The CDR3 spans 14 residues. CDR3 bases: TGTGCCAGCAGTTTTGTCGGGCTAACAGATACGCAGTATTTT. It yields the protein CASSFVGLTDTQYF.

This clone was recorded only once. The chain combines TRBV5-1 with TRBJ2-1, with 8 nucleotides matching TRBD2. Germline CDR1 SGHRS, CDR2 YFSETQ. The CDR3 is 15 amino acids. V dropped 2 bases and J dropped 8; count of bases not matched to a gene: 9. CDR3: CASSLGGLGIYEQFF. CDR3 nucleotide sequence: TGCGCCAGCAGCTTAGGGGGACTAGGAATCTATGAGCAGTTCTTC. Complete variable domain (other parts from reference TRBV5-1 and TRBJ2-1): KAGVTQTPRYLIKTRGQQVTLSCSPISGHRSVSWYQQTPGQGLQFLFEYFSETQRNKGNFPGRFSGRQFSNSRSEMNVSTLELGDSALYLCASSLGGLGIYEQFFGPGTRLTVL.

This chain joins TRBV5-4 and TRBJ2-7; 10 bases fit TRBD1. V was clipped by 1 base and J by 2 bases; unmatched bases: 12. This CDR3 is 18 amino acids long. Germline CDR1 reads SGHNT; CDR2 reads YYREEE (reference sequence). CDR3 in DNA: TGTGCCAGCAGCTTGTGGACAGGGGGGGACTACCGAACCTACGAGCAGTACTTC. It translates to CASSLWTGGDYRTYEQYF.

The chain carries TRBV6-5 and TRBJ1-5; D is perhaps TRBD1 (5 bases). Trimming took 6 bases from V and 0 from J, leaving 12 bases between them. The CDR3 is made up of 15 amino acids. The germline V gene encodes CDR1 MNHEY and CDR2 SVGAGI. In nucleotides, the CDR3 is TGTGCCAGCAGGCAGGGTGCAACTAGCAATCAGCCCCAGCATTTT. It translates to CASRQGATSNQPQHF.

The V and J genes are TRBV11-2 and TRBJ2-2; 8 bases match TRBD1. The germline gives CDR1 SGHAT, CDR2 FQNNGV. The V gene end was trimmed by 3 bases and the J gene end by 4 bases; junction bases not matched to a gene: 10. The CDR3 totals 17 residues. As DNA, the CDR3 is TGTGCCAGCAGCTTGGCACAGGGGGACCTGTCCACCGGGGAGCTGTTTTTT. It codes for CASSLAQGDLSTGELFF.

The chain carries TRBV6-1 and TRBJ2-1, with 7 bases aligning to TRBD1. The trim removed 3 bases at V and 4 bases at J, leaving 6 bases unmatched. Germline CDR1 MNHNS, CDR2 SASEGT. The CDR3 runs 15 residues. In nucleotides, the CDR3 is TGTGCCAGCAGTGAGGACAGGAGCCTATACAATGAGCAGTTCTTC. Its translation is CASSEDRSLYNEQFF.

J is TRBJ1-5 and V is TRBV5-1; D is possibly TRBD1 (6 bases). Trimming pared 4 bases from V and 0 bases from J, leaving 26 bases between. Germline values: CDR1 SGHRS, CDR2 YFSETQ. This CDR3 is built from 20 residues. CDR3 nucleotides: TGCGCCAGCAGCCCGATAGTCGGGGGCCGAGGTTCTTATAGCAATCAGCCCCAGCATTTT. Its protein is CASSPIVGGRGSYSNQPQHF.

J is TRBJ1-4 and V is TRBV18, with D perhaps matching TRBD1 (5 bases). Germline CDR1 reads KGHSH; CDR2 reads LQKENI. V lost 5 bases and J 8 bases, leaving 12 bases between the germline ends. The CDR3 covers 13 residues. Here the CDR3 DNA reads TGTGCCAGCTCAGATCAGGGAGGAGAAAAACTGTTTTTT. Protein: CASSDQGGEKLFF.

V usage is TRBV11-3 and J usage is TRBJ2-1; 7 bases fit TRBD2. Germline V CDR1 and CDR2: SGHNT, YENEEA. The CDR3 is 15 amino acids. V was clipped by 1 base and J by 3 bases; unmatched bases: 3. The CDR3 is CASSLAAGNYNEQFF. For the CDR3, the DNA is TGTGCCAGCAGCTTAGCAGCGGGGAACTACAATGAGCAGTTCTTC.

This clone was detected once. This rearrangement joins TRBV7-9 to TRBJ2-7; no firm D call. This CDR3 region has 14 residues. The germline CDR1 and CDR2 sequences are SEHNR and FQNEAQ (reference sequence). Trimming took 2 bases from V and 1 from J, leaving 9 bases between them. The CDR3 DNA reads as TGTGCCAGCAGCTTATTACCGGAGTCCTACGAGCAGTACTTC. Amino acids: CASSLLPESYEQYF. The variable domain in full, completed from reference TRBV7-9 and TRBJ2-7, reads DTGVSQNPRHKITKRGQNVTFRCDPISEHNRLYWYRQTLGQGPEFLTYFQNEAQLEKSRLLSDRFSAERPKGSFSTLEIQRTEQGDSAMYLCASSLLPESYEQYFGPGTRLTVT.

V usage is TRBV25-1 and J usage is TRBJ2-2, with D unresolved. The CDR3 is made up of 14 amino acids. The V end was cut by 5 bases, the J end by 6 bases, with 13 bases between. In germline, CDR1 is MGHDK, CDR2 SYGVNS. CDR3 nucleotide sequence: TGTGCCAGCAGTAGGCTAAAGTACGCCGGGGAGCTGTTTTTT. Translated, it gives CASSRLKYAGELFF.

This clone was detected only a few times. The V and J genes are TRBV13 and TRBJ2-7, with a possible D match to TRBD2 (5 bases). The ends were cut back, 5 bases at V and 6 bases at J, with 17 bases in the middle. This CDR3 has 14 amino acids. Germline V gene data show CDR1 as PRHDT and CDR2 as FYEKMQ (reference sequence). The CDR3 coding sequence is TGTGCCAGCAGCCCGAGCGGCCCCTACTCCGAGCAGTACTTC. Residues: CASSPSGPYSEQYF.

The V and J genes are TRBV27 and TRBJ2-3; no reliable D call. The length of the CDR3 is 16 residues. In germline, CDR1 is MNHEY, CDR2 SMNVEV (reference sequence). V lost 0 bases and J lost 2, with 12 bases in between. The CDR3 loop is CASSLSPSLYTDTQYF. DNA of the CDR3: TGTGCCAGCAGTTTATCTCCCAGCCTATACACAGATACGCAGTATTTT.